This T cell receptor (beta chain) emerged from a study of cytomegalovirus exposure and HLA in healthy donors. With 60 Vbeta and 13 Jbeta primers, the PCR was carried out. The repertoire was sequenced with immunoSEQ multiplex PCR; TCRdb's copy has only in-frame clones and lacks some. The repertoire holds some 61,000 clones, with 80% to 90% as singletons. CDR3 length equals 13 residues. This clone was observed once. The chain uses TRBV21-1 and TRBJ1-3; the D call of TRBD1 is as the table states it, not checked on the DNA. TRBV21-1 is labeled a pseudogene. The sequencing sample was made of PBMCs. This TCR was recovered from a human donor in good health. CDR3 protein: CASLGQGSNTIYF. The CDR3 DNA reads TGTGCCAGCCTAGGACAGGGGAGCAACACCATATATTTT.